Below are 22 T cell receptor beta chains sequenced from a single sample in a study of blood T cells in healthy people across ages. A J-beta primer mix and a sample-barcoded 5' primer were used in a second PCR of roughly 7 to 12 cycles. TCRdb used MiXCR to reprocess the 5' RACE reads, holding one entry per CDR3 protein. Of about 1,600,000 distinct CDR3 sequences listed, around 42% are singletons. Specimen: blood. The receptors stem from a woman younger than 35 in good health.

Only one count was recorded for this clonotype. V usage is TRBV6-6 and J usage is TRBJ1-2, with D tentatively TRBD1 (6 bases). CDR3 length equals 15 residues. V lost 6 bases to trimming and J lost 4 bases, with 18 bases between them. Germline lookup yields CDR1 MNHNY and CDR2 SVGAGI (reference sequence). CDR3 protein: CASSLAAVGAYGYTF. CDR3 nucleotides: TGTGCCAGCAGCCTCGCGGCTGTGGGGGCCTATGGCTACACCTTC.

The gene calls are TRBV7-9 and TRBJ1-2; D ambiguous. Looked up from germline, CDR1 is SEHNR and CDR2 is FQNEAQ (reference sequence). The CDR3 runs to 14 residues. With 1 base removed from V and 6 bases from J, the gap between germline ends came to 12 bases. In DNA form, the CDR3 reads TGTGCCAGCAGCTTAGGGTTATCCGGAGATGGCTACACCTTC. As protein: CASSLGLSGDGYTF.

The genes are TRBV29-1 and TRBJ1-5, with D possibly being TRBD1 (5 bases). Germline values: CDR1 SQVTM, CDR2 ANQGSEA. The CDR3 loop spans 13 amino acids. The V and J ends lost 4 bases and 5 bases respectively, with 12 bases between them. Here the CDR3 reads CSVAGSYDQPQHF. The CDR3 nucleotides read TGCAGCGTTGCAGGGAGTTACGATCAGCCCCAGCATTTT.

For the CDR3, the DNA is TGTGCCACCAGCACAGGGGGCGCCTATGGCTACACCTTC. Translated: CATSTGGAYGYTF. The chain carries TRBV15 and TRBJ1-2, with 8 bases matching TRBD1. V was clipped by 4 bases and J by 4 bases; unmatched bases: 2. Germline values: CDR1 LNHNV, CDR2 YYDKDF (reference sequence). The CDR3 sequence is 13 residues long.

Written as DNA, the CDR3 is TGTGCCTGGAGTCGGGACAAATACAATGAGCAGTTCTTC. Encoded protein: CAWSRDKYNEQFF. The rearrangement uses TRBV30 and TRBJ2-1; possibly TRBD1 for D (6 bases). Germline CDR1 GTSNPN, CDR2 SVGIG (reference sequence). The germline V and J ends were trimmed by 2 bases and 4 bases, with 9 bases remaining between them. This CDR3 has 13 amino acids. The whole variable domain, filled in from reference TRBV30 and TRBJ2-1, reads SQTIHQWPATLVQPVGSPLSLECTVEGTSNPNLYWYRQAAGRGLQLLFYSVGIGQISSEVPQNLSASRPQDRQFILSSKKLLLSDSGFYLCAWSRDKYNEQFFGPGTRLTVL.

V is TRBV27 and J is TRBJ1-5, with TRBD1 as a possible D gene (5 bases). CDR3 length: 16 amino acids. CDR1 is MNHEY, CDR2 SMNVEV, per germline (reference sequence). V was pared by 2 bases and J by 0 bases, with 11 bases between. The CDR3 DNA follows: TGTGCCAGCAGTTTAAACAGGCCTACTAGCAATCAGCCCCAGCATTTT. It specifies CASSLNRPTSNQPQHF.

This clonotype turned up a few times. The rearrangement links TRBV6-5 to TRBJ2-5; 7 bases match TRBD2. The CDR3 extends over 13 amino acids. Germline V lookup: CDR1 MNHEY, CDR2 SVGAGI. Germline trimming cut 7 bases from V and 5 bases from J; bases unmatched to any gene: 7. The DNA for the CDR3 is TGTGCCAGCACTAATCCCGGGGGGGAGACCCAGTACTTC. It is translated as CASTNPGGETQYF.

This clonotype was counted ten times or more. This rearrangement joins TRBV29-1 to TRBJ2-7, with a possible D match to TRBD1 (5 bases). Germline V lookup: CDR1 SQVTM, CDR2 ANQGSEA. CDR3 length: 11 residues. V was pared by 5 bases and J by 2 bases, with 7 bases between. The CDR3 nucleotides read TGCAGCGTTTCAGGGACCTACGAGCAGTACTTC. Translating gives CSVSGTYEQYF.

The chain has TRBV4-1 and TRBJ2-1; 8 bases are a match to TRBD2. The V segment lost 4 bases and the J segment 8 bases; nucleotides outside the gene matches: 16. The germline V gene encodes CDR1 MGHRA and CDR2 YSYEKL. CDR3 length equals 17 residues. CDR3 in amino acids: CASSPYGGGSGGYEQFF. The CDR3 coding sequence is TGCGCCAGCAGCCCCTACGGTGGAGGAAGCGGGGGCTATGAGCAGTTCTTC.

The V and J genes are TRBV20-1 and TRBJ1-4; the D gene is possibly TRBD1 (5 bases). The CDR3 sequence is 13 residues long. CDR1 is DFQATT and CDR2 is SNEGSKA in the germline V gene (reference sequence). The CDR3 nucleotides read TGCAGCGCAGGAGGGGCCTCAGATGAAAAACTGTTTTTT. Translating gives CSAGGASDEKLFF.

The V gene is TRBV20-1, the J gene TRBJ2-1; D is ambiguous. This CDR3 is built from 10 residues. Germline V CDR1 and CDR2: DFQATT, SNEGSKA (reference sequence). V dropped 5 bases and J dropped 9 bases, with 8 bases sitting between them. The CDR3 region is CSAPHIEQFF. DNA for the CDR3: TGCAGTGCTCCGCACATTGAGCAGTTCTTC.

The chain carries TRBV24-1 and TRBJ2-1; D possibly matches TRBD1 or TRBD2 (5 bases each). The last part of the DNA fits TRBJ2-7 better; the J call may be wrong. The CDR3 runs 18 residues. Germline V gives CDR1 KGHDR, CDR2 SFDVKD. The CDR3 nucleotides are TGTGCCACCAGTGATTCCGGCCTGTCGGGGACGGCCTACAATGAGCAGTACTTC. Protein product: CATSDSGLSGTAYNEQYF.

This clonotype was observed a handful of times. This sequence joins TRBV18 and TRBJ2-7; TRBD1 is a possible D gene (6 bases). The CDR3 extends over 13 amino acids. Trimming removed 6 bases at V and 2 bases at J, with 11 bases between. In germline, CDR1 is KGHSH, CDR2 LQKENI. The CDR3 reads CASSGTLPYEQYF. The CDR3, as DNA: TGTGCCAGCTCGGGGACACTACCCTACGAGCAGTACTTC.

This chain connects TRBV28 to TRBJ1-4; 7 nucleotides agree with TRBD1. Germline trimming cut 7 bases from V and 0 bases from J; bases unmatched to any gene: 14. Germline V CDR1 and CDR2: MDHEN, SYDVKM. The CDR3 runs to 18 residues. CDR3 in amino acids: CASTTGTARFATNEKLFF. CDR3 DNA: TGTGCCAGCACCACCGGGACAGCCCGTTTTGCAACTAATGAAAAACTGTTTTTT.

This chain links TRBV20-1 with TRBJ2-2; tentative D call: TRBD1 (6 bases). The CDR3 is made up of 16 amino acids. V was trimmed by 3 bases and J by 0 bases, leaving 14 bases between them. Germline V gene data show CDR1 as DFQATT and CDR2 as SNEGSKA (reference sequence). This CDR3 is CSASPITGTNTGELFF. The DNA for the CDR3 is TGCAGTGCTAGCCCAATTACAGGGACGAACACCGGGGAGCTGTTTTTT.

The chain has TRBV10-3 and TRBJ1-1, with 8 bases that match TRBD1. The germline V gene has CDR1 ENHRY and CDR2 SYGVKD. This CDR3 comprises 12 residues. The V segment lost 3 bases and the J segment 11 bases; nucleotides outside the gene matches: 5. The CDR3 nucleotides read TGTGCCATCAGTGATACCGACAGGGGTGCTTTCTTT. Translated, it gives CAISDTDRGAFF.

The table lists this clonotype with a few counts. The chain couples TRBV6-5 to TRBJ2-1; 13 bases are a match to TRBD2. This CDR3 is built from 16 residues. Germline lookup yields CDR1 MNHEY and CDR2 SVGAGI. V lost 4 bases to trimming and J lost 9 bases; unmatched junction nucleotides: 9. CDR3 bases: TGTGCCAGCAGTTCCCGGACTAGCGGGAGACCTAGTGAGCAGTTCTTC. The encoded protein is CASSSRTSGRPSEQFF.

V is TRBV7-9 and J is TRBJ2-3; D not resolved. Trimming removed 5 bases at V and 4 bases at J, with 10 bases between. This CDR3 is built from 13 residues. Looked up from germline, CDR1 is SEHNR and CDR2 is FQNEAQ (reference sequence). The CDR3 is CASSPSTSDTQYF. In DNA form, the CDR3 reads TGTGCCAGCAGCCCTTCGACATCAGATACGCAGTATTTT.

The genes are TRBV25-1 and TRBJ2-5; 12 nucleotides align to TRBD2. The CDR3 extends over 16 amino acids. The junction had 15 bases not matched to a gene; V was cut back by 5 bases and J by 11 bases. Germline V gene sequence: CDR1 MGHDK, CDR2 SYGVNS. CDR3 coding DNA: TGTGCCAGCAGTCCTGGGGGGACTAGCGGGCCCATGGAGCAGTACTTC. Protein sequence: CASSPGGTSGPMEQYF.

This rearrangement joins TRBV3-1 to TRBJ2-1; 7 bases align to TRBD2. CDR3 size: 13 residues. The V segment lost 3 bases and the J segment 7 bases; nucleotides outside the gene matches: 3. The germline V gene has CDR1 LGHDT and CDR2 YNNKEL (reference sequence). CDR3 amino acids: CASSHREGNEQFF. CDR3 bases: TGTGCCAGCAGCCACAGGGAGGGAAATGAGCAGTTCTTC.

The CDR3 DNA sequence: TGTGCCAGCAGCTTAGCGCCGACTAGCGGGAGTGGGGAGCAGTACTTC. This codes for CASSLAPTSGSGEQYF. The chain has TRBV7-9 and TRBJ2-7; 12 positions match TRBD2. J was trimmed by 7 bases and V by 0 bases; bases with no gene match: 7. The CDR3 totals 16 residues. Germline CDR1 is SEHNR and CDR2 is FQNEAQ (reference sequence).

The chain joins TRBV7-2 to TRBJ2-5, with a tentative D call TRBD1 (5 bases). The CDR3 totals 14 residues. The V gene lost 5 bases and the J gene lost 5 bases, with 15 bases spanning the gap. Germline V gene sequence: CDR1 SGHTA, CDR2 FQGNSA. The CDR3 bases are TGTGCCAGCAGCCTGGGGCATGCTGGGGAGACCCAGTACTTC. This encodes CASSLGHAGETQYF.